The source of this T cell receptor beta chain is a study of T cell responses to AZD1222 COVID-19 vaccine. Study background: It was second doses at about 4 or about 12 weeks that were pooled. Study conclusions and caveats: Among vaccine-associated CD4 TCRs, coverage spanned spike, with dominance at 160-218 and 743-854. It was only a handful of AZD1222 recipients who were seropositive at baseline. Repertoire collection took place solely once the T cell response had peaked.

About this clone itself: Its specificity is not known.

Assay used: immunoSEQ multiplex PCR; TCRdb lists only in-frame clones, some missing. This sample has tens of thousands of clones, with 75% to 90% found just once. CDR3 length equals 12 residues. The trim removed 4 bases at V and 14 bases at J, leaving 4 bases unmatched. CDR1 is MNHEY, CDR2 SVGEGT, per germline. The source of this sequence is an adult in good health. The chain links TRBV6-2 or TRBV6-3 to TRBJ2-1; TRBD2 agrees at 11 bases. Sample: peripheral blood, taken on day 0 of AZD1222 vaccination. CDR3 in DNA: TGTGCCAGCAGTTTGCCGGGACTAGCGGAGTTCTTC. Amino acid sequence: CASSLPGLAEFF.